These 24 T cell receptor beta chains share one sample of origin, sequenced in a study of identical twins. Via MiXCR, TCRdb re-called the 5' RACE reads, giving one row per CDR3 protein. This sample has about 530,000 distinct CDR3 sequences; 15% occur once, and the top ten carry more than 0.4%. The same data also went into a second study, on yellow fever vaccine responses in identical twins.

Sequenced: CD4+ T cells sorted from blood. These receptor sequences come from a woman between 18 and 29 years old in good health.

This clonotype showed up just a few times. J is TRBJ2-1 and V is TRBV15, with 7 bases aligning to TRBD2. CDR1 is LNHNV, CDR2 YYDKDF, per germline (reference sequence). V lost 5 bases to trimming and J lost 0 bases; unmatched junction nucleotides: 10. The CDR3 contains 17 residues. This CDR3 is CATSGSTSASSYNEQFF. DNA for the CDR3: TGTGCCACCAGCGGTTCCACTAGCGCTAGCTCCTACAATGAGCAGTTCTTC.

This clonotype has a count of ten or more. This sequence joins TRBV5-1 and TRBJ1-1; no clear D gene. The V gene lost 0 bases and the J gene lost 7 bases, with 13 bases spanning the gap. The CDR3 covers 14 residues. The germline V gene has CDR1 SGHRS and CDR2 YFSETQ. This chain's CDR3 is CASSLAGEGIEAFF. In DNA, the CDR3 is TGCGCCAGCAGCTTGGCCGGGGAAGGGATTGAAGCTTTCTTT.

The CDR3: CASSRTWARTGELFF. CDR3 coding DNA: TGTGCCAGCAGCCGGACTTGGGCTCGAACCGGGGAGCTGTTTTTT. The genes are TRBV2 and TRBJ2-2; D may be TRBD2 (5 bases). Germline V gives CDR1 SNHLY, CDR2 FYNNEI. The V end was cut by 6 bases, the J end by 5 bases, with 16 bases between. The CDR3 is 15 amino acids.

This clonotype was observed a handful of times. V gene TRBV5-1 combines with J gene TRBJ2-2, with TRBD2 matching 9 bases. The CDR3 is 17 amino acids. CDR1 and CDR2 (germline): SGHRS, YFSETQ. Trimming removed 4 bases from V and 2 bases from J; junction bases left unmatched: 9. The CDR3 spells CASSLTAGGHNTGELFF. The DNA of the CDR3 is TGCGCCAGCAGCCTGACGGCGGGGGGGCACAACACCGGGGAGCTGTTTTTT.

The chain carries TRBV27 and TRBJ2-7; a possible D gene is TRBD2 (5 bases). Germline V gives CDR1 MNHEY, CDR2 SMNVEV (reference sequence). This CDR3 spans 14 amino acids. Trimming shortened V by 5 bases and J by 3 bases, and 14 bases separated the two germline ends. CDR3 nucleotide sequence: TGTGCCAGCAGTCCCGCGGGCGGAAACTACGAGCAGTACTTC. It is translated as CASSPAGGNYEQYF.

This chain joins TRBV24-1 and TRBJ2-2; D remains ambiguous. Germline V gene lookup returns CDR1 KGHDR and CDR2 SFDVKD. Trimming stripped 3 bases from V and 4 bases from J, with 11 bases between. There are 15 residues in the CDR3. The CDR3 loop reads CATSDPDTPTGELFF. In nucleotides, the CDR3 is TGTGCCACCAGTGATCCCGACACCCCCACCGGGGAGCTGTTTTTT.

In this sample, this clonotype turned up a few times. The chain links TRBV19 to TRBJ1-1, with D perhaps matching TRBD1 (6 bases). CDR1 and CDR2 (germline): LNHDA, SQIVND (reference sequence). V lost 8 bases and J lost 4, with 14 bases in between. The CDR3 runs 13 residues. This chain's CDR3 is CASARGGGTEAFF. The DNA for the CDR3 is TGTGCCAGTGCCAGGGGCGGCGGCACTGAAGCTTTCTTT. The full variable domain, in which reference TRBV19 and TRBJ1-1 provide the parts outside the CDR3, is DGGITQSPKYLFRKEGQNVTLSCEQNLNHDAMYWYRQDPGQGLRLIYYSQIVNDFQKGDIAEGYSVSREKKESFPLTVTSAQKNPTAFYLCASARGGGTEAFFGQGTRLTVV.

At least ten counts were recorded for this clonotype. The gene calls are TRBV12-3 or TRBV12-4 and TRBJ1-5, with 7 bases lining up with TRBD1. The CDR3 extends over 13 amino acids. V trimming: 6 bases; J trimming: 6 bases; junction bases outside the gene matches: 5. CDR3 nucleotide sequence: TGTGCCAGCAGACGTACAGGGGCTCAGCCCCAGCATTTT. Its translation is CASRRTGAQPQHF.

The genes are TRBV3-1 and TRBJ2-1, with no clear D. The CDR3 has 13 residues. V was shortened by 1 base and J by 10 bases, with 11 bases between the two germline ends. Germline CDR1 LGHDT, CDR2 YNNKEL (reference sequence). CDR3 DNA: TGTGCCAGCAGCCAAGGGGTCCGTTGGGAGCAGTTCTTC. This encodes CASSQGVRWEQFF.

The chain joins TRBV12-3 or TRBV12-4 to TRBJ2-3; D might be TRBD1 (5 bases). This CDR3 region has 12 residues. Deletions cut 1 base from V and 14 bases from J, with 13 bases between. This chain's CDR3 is CASSLVGAAAYF. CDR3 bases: TGTGCCAGCAGTTTAGTAGGGGCCGCCGCGTATTTT.

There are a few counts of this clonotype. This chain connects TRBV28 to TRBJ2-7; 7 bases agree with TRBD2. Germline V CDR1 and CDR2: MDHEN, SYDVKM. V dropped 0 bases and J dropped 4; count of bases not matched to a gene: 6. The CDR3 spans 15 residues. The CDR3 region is CASSLWGRDSYEQYF. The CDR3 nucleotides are TGTGCCAGCAGTTTATGGGGGAGGGACTCATACGAGCAGTACTTC. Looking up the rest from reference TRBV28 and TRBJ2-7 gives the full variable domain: DVKVTQSSRYLVKRTGEKVFLECVQDMDHENMFWYRQDPGLGLRLIYFSYDVKMKEKGDIPEGYSVSREKKERFSLILESASTNQTSMYLCASSLWGRDSYEQYFGPGTRLTVT.

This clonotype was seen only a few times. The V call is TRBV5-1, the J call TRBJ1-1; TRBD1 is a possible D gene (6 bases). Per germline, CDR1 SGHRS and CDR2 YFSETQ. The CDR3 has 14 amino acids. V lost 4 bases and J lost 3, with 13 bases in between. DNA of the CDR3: TGCGCCAGCAGCATACAGGGTTTGGACACTGAAGCTTTCTTT. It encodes CASSIQGLDTEAFF.

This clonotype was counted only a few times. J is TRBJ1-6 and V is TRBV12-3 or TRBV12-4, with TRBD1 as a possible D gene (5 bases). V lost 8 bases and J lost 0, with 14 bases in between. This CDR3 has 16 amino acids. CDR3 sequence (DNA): TGTGCCAGCTTTAGGGGCCGGAGCTCCTATAATTCACCCCTCCACTTT. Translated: CASFRGRSSYNSPLHF.

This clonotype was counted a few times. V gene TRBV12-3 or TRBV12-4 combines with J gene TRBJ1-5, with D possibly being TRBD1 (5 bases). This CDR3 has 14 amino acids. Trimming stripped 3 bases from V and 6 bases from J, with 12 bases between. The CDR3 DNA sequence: TGTGCCAGCAGTTTGGGGCAGGTCAGTCAGCCCCAGCATTTT. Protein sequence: CASSLGQVSQPQHF.

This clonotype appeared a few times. This chain's CDR3 is CASRETGRGDTEAFF. The CDR3, as DNA: TGTGCCAGCAGAGAAACAGGGAGGGGGGACACTGAAGCTTTCTTT. The J gene is TRBJ1-1, the V gene TRBV12-3 or TRBV12-4; TRBD1 is a possible D gene (6 bases). The CDR3 spans 15 residues. The V end lost 6 bases, the J end lost 3 bases, and 17 bases lay between the germline ends.

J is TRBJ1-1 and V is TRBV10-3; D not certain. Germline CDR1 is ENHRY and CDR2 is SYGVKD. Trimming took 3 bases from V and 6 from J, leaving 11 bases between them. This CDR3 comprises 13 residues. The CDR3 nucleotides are TGTGCCATCAGTGACGGGTTCACATCTGAAGCTTTCTTT. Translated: CAISDGFTSEAFF.

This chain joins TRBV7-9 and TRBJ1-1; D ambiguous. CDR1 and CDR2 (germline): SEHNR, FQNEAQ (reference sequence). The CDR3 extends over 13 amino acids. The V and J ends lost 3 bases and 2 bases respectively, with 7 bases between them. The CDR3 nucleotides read TGTGCCAGCAGCTTCCAAACCAACACTGAAGCTTTCTTT. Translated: CASSFQTNTEAFF.

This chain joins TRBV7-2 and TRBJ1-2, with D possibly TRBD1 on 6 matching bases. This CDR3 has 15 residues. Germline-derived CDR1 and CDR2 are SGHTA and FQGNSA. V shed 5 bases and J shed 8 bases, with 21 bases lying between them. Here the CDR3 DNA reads TGTGCCAGCAGCCCTAGCACAGGGCCCCCTTGGGGCTACACCTTC. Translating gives CASSPSTGPPWGYTF.

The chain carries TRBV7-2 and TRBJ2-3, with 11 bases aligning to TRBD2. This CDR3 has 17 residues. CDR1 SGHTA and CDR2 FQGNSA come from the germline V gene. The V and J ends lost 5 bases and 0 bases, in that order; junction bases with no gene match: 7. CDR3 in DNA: TGTGCCAGCAGCCCTCGACTAGCGGGACCTAGCACAGATACGCAGTATTTT. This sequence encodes CASSPRLAGPSTDTQYF.

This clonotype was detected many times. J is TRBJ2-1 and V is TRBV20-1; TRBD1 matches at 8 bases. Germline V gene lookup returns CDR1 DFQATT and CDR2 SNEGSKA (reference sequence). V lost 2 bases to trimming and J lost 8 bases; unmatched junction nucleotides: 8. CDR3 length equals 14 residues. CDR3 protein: CSARPPRGLHEQFF. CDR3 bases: TGCAGTGCTAGACCCCCCAGGGGGCTCCATGAGCAGTTCTTC.

The CDR3 loop is CASSPTDRSFLNEQFF. The DNA for the CDR3 is TGTGCCAGCTCACCAACGGACAGGTCTTTTTTGAATGAGCAGTTCTTC. The V gene is TRBV18, the J gene TRBJ2-1, with 7 bases aligning to TRBD1. The CDR3 is made up of 16 amino acids. Germline-derived CDR1 and CDR2 are KGHSH and LQKENI. With 2 bases clipped from V and 7 bases from J, the junction kept 11 bases outside the gene matches. Together with reference TRBV18 and TRBJ2-1, the CDR3 gives the full variable domain: NAGVMQNPRHLVRRRGQEARLRCSPMKGHSHVYWYRQLPEEGLKFMVYLQKENIIDESGMPKERFSAEFPKEGPSILRIQQVVRGDSAAYFCASSPTDRSFLNEQFFGPGTRLTVL.

The CDR3 is CASSIRASGGIDTQYF. CDR3 DNA sequence: TGTGCCAGTAGTATACGGGCTAGCGGGGGGATAGATACGCAGTATTTT. V usage is TRBV19 and J usage is TRBJ2-3, with 11 positions matching TRBD2. The germline CDR1 and CDR2 sequences are LNHDA and SQIVND (reference sequence). V lost 2 bases to trimming and J lost 5 bases; unmatched junction nucleotides: 6. This CDR3 region has 16 residues.

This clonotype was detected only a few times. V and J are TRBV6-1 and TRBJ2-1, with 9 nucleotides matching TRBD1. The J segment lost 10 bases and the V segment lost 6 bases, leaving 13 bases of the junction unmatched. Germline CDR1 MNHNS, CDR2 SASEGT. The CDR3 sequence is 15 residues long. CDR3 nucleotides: TGTGCCAGCAGCCCCACCCGGGACAGGGTATGGGAGCAGTTCTTC. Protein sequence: CASSPTRDRVWEQFF.

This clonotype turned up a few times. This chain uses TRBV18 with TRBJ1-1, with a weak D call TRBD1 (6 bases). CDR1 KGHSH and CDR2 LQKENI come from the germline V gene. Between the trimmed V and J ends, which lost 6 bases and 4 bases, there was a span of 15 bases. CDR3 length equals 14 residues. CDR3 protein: CASSEGGLSTEAFF. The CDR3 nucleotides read TGTGCCAGCTCCGAGGGGGGATTAAGCACTGAAGCTTTCTTT.